The present TCR beta chain was sequenced within a study of blood T cell repertoires in COVID-19 (dated by TCRdb to about 2020). Background on the whole study: The collaborator samples originated in the United States, Italy and Spain and spanned the acute and convalescent phases of COVID-19. The dataset comprised deeply sampled blood TCRbeta repertoires from subjects exposed to, actively infected with, or recovered from COVID-19. A de-identified subject ID, COVID-19 status, age in years and sex were almost always included in the sample metadata. The material from the prospective study consisted of cDNA or gDNA derived from T cells, B-cell-depleted T cells, or PBMCs. The samples were drawn from the first 160 participants of the ongoing ImmuneRACE study and from under 1,500 subjects provided by 6 global collaborators. HLA class I and class II types, where available, came from metadata supplied by the sample provider rather than from assay-based typing. A freely available public database, intended as a resource for researchers studying the immune response to SARS-CoV-2, is where the repertoires were released.

To note about this clone: The antigen it binds to is not known. There are no base qualities to consult, and no much larger clone falls within one base.

The collaborating institutions used their own protocols to collect whole blood in K2EDTA tubes. For TCRbeta analysis, collaborators shipped samples as frozen whole blood, isolated PBMCs, or DNA extracted from either of those sample types. TCRbeta CDR3 regions were amplified from genomic DNA by means of the immunoSEQ Assay, a bias-controlled multiplex PCR. Per the source publication's procedure: Nucleated cell counts per sample were estimated from amplification of reference gene primers within the assay. To quantify the absolute abundance of each unique TCRbeta CDR3 rearrangement, sequence reads were collapsed and filtered. For each sample, productive Simpson clonality was calculated by taking the square root of Simpson's diversity index across productive rearrangements. TCRdb mirrors the immuneACCESS table, restricted to in-frame sequences. Some clones are absent from its copies; in checked studies, under half trace to an unresolved V gene, and the reason for the others is unknown. V and J calls and clone size follow that table, whereas D and trimming were derived from the DNA. The sample data list about 250,000 clones, and around 80% of these were observed just once. Around 6% of the sample rests with the top ten.

Overall study results and their limits: How much clinical and demographic metadata was included differed by source and by participant, and the metadata was provided uncurated.

From the cysteine up to the phenylalanine, the CDR3 has a length of 12 residues. Of the read, only the CDR3 DNA is kept; its 36 bases are in frame from base 1. V lost 4 bases and J lost 5 bases; the stretch between them is 9 bases long. The germline V gene (reference sequence) sets CDR1 to SGHNT and CDR2 to YYREEE. The chain couples TRBV5-4 to TRBJ1-2; the best D guess is TRBD1, with 6 bases matching. The sample taken for sequencing was peripheral blood. The sequence derives from a human donor in a cohort sampled during active COVID-19. The CDR3 in this case is CASSQDRYGYTF. The DNA sequence is as follows: TGTGCCAGCAGCCAAGACAGGTATGGCTACACCTTC.